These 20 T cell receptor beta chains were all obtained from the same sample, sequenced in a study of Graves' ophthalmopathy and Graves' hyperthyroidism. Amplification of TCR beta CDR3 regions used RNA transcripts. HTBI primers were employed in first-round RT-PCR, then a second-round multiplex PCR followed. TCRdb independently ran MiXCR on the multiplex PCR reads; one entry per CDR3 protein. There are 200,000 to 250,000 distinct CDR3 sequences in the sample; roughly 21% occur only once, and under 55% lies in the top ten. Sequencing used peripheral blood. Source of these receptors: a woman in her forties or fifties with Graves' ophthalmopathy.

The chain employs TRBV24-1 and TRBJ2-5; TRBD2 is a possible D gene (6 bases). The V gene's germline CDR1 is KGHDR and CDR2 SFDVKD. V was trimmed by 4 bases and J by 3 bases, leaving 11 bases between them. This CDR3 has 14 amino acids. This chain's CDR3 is CATSEEGKKETQYF. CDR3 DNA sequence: TGTGCCACCAGTGAGGAGGGAAAGAAAGAGACCCAGTACTTC.

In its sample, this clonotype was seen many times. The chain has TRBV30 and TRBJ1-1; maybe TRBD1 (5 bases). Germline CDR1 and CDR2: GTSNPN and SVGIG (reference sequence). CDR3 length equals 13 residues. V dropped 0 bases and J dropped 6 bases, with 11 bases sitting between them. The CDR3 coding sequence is TGTGCCTGGAGTGTACAGGAGGTCTCTGAAGCTTTCTTT. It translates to CAWSVQEVSEAFF.

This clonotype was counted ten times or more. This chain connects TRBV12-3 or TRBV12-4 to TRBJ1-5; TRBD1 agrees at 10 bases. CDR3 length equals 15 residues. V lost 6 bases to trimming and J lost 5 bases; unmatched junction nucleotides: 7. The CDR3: CASRSGTGVDQPQHF. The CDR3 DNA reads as TGTGCCAGCAGATCCGGGACAGGGGTAGATCAGCCCCAGCATTTT.

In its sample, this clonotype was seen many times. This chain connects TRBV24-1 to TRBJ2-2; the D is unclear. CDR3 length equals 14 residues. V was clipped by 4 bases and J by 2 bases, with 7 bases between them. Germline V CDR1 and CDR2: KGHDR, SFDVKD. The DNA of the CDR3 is TGTGCCACCAGTGAGTGGAAAAACACCGGGGAGCTGTTTTTT. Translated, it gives CATSEWKNTGELFF.

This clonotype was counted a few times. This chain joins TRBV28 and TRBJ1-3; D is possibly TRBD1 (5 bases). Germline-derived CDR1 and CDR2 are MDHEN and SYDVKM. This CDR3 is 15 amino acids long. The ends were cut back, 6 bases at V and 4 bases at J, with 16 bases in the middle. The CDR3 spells CASSRGVVRGNTIYF. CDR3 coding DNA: TGTGCCAGCAGCCGGGGGGTGGTGAGAGGAAACACCATATATTTT.

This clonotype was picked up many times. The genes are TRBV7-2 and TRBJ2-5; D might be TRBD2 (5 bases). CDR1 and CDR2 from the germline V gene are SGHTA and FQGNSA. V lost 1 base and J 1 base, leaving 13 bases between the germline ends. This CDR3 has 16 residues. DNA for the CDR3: TGTGCCAGCAGCTTAGAGAGGGCCCTGAGCCAAGAGACCCAGTACTTC. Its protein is CASSLERALSQETQYF. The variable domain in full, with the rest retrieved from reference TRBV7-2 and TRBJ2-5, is GAGVSQSPSNKVTEKGKDVELRCDPISGHTALYWYRQSLGQGLEFLIYFQGNSAPDKSGLPSDRFSAERTGGSVSTLTIQRTQQEDSAVYLCASSLERALSQETQYFGPGTRLLVL.

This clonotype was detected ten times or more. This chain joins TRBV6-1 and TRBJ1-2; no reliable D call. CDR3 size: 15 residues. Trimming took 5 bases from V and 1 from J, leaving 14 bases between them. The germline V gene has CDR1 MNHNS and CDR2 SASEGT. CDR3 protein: CASSRALGDNYGYTF. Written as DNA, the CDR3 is TGTGCCAGCAGTCGGGCACTTGGTGATAACTATGGCTACACCTTC.

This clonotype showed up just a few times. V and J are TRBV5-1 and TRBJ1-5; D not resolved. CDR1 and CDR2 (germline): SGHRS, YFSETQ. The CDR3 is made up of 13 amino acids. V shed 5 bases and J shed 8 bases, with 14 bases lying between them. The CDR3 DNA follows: TGCGCCAGCAGTCCTGATCCCCTTAAGCCCCAGCATTTT. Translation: CASSPDPLKPQHF.

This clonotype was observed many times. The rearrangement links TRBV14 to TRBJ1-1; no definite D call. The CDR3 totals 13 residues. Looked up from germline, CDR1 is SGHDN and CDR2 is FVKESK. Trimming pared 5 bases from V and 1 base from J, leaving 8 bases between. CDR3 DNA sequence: TGTGCCAGCAGCGTCGCACGGAACACTGAAGCTTTCTTT. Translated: CASSVARNTEAFF. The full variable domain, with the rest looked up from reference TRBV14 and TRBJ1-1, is EAGVTQFPSHSVIEKGQTVTLRCDPISGHDNLYWYRRVMGKEIKFLLHFVKESKQDESGMPNNRFLAERTGGTYSTLKVQPAELEDSGVYFCASSVARNTEAFFGQGTRLTVV.

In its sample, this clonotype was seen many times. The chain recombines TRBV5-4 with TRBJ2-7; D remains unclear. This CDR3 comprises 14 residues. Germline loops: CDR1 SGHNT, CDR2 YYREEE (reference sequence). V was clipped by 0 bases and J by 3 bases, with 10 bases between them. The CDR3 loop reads CASSLGARNYEQYF. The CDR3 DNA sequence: TGTGCCAGCAGCTTGGGGGCCAGGAACTACGAGCAGTACTTC.

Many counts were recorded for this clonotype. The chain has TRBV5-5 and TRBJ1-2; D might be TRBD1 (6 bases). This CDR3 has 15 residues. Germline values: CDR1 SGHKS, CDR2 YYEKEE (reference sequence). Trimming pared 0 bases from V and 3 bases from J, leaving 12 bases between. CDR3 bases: TGTGCCAGCAGCTTGGAGCCGGGACACCACTATGGCTACACCTTC. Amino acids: CASSLEPGHHYGYTF.

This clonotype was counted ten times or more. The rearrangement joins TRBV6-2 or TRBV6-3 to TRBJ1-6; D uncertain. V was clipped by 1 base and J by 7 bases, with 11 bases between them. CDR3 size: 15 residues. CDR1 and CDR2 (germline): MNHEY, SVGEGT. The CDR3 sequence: CASSYFGSENSPLHF. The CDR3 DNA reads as TGTGCCAGCAGTTACTTCGGGTCAGAAAATTCACCCCTCCACTTT.

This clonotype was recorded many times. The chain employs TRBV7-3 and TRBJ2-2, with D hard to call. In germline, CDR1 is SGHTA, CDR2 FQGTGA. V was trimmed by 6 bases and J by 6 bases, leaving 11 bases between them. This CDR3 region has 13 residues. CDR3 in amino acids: CASSPAVPGELFF. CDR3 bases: TGTGCCAGCAGTCCGGCGGTTCCCGGGGAGCTGTTTTTT.

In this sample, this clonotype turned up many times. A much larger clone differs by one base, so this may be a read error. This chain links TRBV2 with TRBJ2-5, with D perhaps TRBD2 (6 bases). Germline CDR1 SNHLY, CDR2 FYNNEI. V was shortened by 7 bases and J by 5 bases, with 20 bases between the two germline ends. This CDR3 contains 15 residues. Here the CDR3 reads CASTPSGEAGETQYF. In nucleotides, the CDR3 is TGTGCCAGCACCCCATCCGGGGAGGCAGGGGAGACCCAGTACTTC.

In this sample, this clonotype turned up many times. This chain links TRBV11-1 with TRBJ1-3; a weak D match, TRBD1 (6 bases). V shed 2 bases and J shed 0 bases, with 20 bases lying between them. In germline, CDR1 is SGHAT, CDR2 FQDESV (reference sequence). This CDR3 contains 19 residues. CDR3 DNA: TGTGCCAGCAGCTTATTGATCGGGGGCGTGGGAAACTCTGGAAACACCATATATTTT. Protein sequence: CASSLLIGGVGNSGNTIYF.

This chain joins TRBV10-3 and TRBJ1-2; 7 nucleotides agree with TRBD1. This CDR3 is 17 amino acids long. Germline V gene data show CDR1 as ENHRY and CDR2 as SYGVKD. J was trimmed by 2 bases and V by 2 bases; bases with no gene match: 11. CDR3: CAISEPSIGQANYGYTF. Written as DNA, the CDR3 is TGTGCCATCAGTGAGCCAAGCATCGGACAGGCAAACTATGGCTACACCTTC.

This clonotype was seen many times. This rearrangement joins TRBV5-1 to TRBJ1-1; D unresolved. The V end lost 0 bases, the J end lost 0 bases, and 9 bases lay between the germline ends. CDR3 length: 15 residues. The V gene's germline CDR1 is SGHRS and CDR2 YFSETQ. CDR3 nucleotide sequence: TGCGCCAGCAGCTTGGAACAAACCATGAACACTGAAGCTTTCTTT. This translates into CASSLEQTMNTEAFF.

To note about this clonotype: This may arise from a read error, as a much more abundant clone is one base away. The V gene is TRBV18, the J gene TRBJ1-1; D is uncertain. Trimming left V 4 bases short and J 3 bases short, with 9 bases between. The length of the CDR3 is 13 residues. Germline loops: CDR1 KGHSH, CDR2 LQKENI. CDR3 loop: CASSRVGDTEAFF. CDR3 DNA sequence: TGTGCCAGCTCACGGGTTGGGGACACTGAAGCTTTCTTT.

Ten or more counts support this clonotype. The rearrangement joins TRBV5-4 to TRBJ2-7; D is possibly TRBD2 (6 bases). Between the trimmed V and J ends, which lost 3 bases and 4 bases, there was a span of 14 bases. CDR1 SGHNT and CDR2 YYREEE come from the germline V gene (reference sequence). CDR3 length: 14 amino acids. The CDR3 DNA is TGTGCCAGCAGCTCCGGGACTGACAGATACGAGCAGTACTTC. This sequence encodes CASSSGTDRYEQYF.

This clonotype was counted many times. CDR3 DNA sequence: TGTGCCAGCTCCCTGCTGGGAAATGGGGATCAGCCCCAGCATTTT. Translating gives CASSLLGNGDQPQHF. This chain uses TRBV18 with TRBJ1-5; no firm D call. CDR1 and CDR2 from the germline V gene are KGHSH and LQKENI. The CDR3 has 15 amino acids. V lost 6 bases to trimming and J lost 5 bases, with 17 bases between them.